Sequencing of this T cell receptor (beta chain) was carried out in a study of cytomegalovirus exposure and HLA in healthy donors. Study context: A previous analysis identified around 120 million unique TCR beta sequences derived from roughly 180 million T cells.

Primers: 60 Vbeta forward and 13 Jbeta reverse. Assay: immunoSEQ multiplex PCR; the TCRdb copy retains only in-frame clones and omits some. Of 150,000 to 200,000 clones listed, approximately 85% are singletons. General study points: Listed as cytomegalovirus-associated were 150 or so TCR beta chains. Available immune exposure information covered CMV serostatus only. A later analysis reportedly identified an Asian-associated ancestry cluster as carrying fewer N-insertions than the approximately 670-donor mean.

For this clone: The antigen is not known.

This sequence originates from a man between 18 and 35 years old in good health and CMV-seronegative. The sample taken for sequencing was PBMCs.

CDR3 sequence: CASSQQPQGSEQFF. The CDR3 coding sequence is TGCGCCAGCAGTCAACAGCCTCAGGGTTCTGAGCAGTTCTTC. The chain joins TRBV23-1 to TRBJ2-1; TRBD1 is a possible D gene (5 bases). TRBV23-1 is an ORF, and what it does is uncertain. The CDR3 is 14 amino acids. V was cut by 2 bases and J by 9 bases, with 14 bases left in between.